Below are 11 T cell receptor beta chains sequenced from a single sample in a study of OX40 agonist ivuxolimab in advanced cancers. The assay was immunoSEQ multiplex PCR, and TCRdb's table has in-frame clones only and misses some. The table shows about 74,000 clones, with approximately 84% occurring only once. Specimen: CD4+ or CD8+ T cells sorted from blood, collected in a trial of the OX40 agonist ivuxolimab. The receptors come from an adult with an advanced solid tumor such as melanoma, head and neck, liver or kidney cancer.

The chain links TRBV21-1 to TRBJ1-5. TRBV21-1 is a pseudogene. The CDR3 sequence is 18 residues long. The CDR3 loop reads CASSRKGLTQKGNQPQHF. CDR3 in DNA: TGTGCCAGCAGCAGGAAGGGATTGACGCAAAAAGGCAATCAGCCCCAGCATTTT.

The V and J genes are TRBV5-8 and TRBJ2-1; 12 bases are shared with TRBD1. The length of the CDR3 is 16 residues. V lost 4 bases to trimming and J lost 6 bases; unmatched junction nucleotides: 8. CDR1 SGHTS and CDR2 YDEGEE come from the germline V gene. CDR3 sequence: CASSGRDRGPLNEQFF. CDR3 bases: TGTGCCAGCAGCGGCCGGGACAGGGGGCCTCTCAATGAGCAGTTCTTC.

The rearrangement links TRBV9 to TRBJ2-7, with D perhaps assigned TRBD1 or TRBD2 (5 bases each). CDR1 and CDR2 (germline): SGDLS, YYNGEE. V lost 1 base, J lost 9 bases, and 26 bases lay in between. CDR3 length: 17 residues. The CDR3 coding sequence is TGTGCCAGCAGCGTATTCCGCTCCCGTAGGCGGGCAGGGAGGCAGTACTTC. Translated: CASSVFRSRRRAGRQYF.

The CDR3 DNA reads as TGTGCCAGCAGCCGCGTTCTAGCGGGAGGGTTCCACGAGCAGTACTTC. It yields the protein CASSRVLAGGFHEQYF. The chain joins TRBV27 to TRBJ2-7; 12 bases map to TRBD2. Looked up from germline, CDR1 is MNHEY and CDR2 is SMNVEV (reference sequence). The CDR3 runs to 16 residues. Germline trimming cut 6 bases from V and 5 bases from J; bases unmatched to any gene: 11.

This clone was detected only once. This sequence joins TRBV20-1 and TRBJ1-1, with D possibly TRBD1 on 5 matching bases. With 5 bases removed from V and 13 bases from J, the gap between germline ends came to 17 bases. The CDR3 spans 11 residues. The germline CDR1 and CDR2 sequences are DFQATT and SNEGSKA (reference sequence). The CDR3 spells CSARRGPTSFF. The CDR3 nucleotides read TGCAGTGCTCGAAGGGGACCGACCAGTTTCTTT.

The chain combines TRBV7-2 with TRBJ2-7; TRBD2 matches 13 bases. The germline CDR1 and CDR2 sequences are SGHTA and FQGNSA. The J segment lost 3 bases and the V segment lost 2 bases, leaving 13 bases of the junction unmatched. The CDR3 has 19 residues. In DNA form, the CDR3 reads TGTGCCAGCAGCTTAATGCAGACTAGCGGGAGGTTCGGGGACTACGAGCAGTACTTC. Translation gives CASSLMQTSGRFGDYEQYF. The complete variable domain, with remaining parts taken from reference TRBV7-2 and TRBJ2-7, reads GAGVSQSPSNKVTEKGKDVELRCDPISGHTALYWYRQSLGQGLEFLIYFQGNSAPDKSGLPSDRFSAERTGGSVSTLTIQRTQQEDSAVYLCASSLMQTSGRFGDYEQYFGPGTRLTVT.

V gene TRBV5-4 combines with J gene TRBJ2-1; possibly TRBD2 for D (5 bases). Looked up from germline, CDR1 is SGHNT and CDR2 is YYREEE (reference sequence). This CDR3 spans 15 amino acids. Trimming shortened V by 7 bases and J by 5 bases, and 19 bases separated the two germline ends. The CDR3 nucleotides read TGTGCCAGCGGTCTCGGAGTAGCGAAAAACAATGAGCAGTTCTTC. Translated: CASGLGVAKNNEQFF.

In nucleotides, the CDR3 is TGTGCCAGCAGCCTCCAGAACACTGAAGCTTTCTTT. This codes for CASSLQNTEAFF. The rearrangement joins TRBV28 to TRBJ1-1; no clear D. There are 12 residues in the CDR3. Germline V gene lookup returns CDR1 MDHEN and CDR2 SYDVKM. Trimming took off 6 bases at V and 1 base at J, with 6 bases between the two ends.

The chain is built from TRBV7-6 and TRBJ1-1; no clear D. This CDR3 comprises 15 residues. Germline V gene data show CDR1 as SGHVS and CDR2 as FNYEAQ. Trimming removed 5 bases at V and 1 base at J, with 14 bases between. The CDR3 coding sequence is TGTGCCAGCAGCCCTTTGGCCGTTGCGAACACTGAAGCTTTCTTT. Translating it yields CASSPLAVANTEAFF.

The rearrangement uses TRBV28 and TRBJ1-2; a weak D match, TRBD1 (6 bases). Germline V gene data show CDR1 as MDHEN and CDR2 as SYDVKM. V lost 6 bases and J 5 bases, leaving 16 bases between the germline ends. The CDR3 runs to 14 residues. CDR3 sequence: CASSPDRDAYGYTF. CDR3 DNA: TGTGCCAGCAGCCCGGACAGAGATGCATATGGCTACACCTTC.

The V gene is TRBV19, the J gene TRBJ2-5; perhaps TRBD1 as D (5 bases). Germline CDR1 is LNHDA and CDR2 is SQIVND (reference sequence). The CDR3 extends over 14 amino acids. V was pared by 5 bases and J by 4 bases, with 14 bases between. This chain's CDR3 is CASSLSGLSETQYF. CDR3 coding DNA: TGTGCCAGTAGTCTATCAGGGTTGTCAGAGACCCAGTACTTC.